These 26 T cell receptor beta chains share one sample of origin, sequenced in a study of CD8 T cells in Susac syndrome. After extraction with the RNeasy kit, 0.5 to 1 ug of the RNA was reverse transcribed using random hexamers. TCRdb called the immunoSEQ multiplex PCR reads again in MiXCR, with one record for every CDR3 protein. This repertoire shows roughly 190,000 distinct CDR3 sequences, roughly nine tenths found once; its top ten account for roughly 0.087%. The sequenced sample consisted of CD4+ T cells from PBMCs. The receptor source for this set is a human donor with Susac syndrome.

This clonotype turned up a few times. The rearrangement uses TRBV20-1 and TRBJ2-7; the D call may be TRBD1 or TRBD2 (6 bases each). Germline V CDR1 and CDR2: DFQATT, SNEGSKA (reference sequence). Trimming cost V 4 bases and J 3 bases, with 10 bases left between them. The CDR3 totals 12 residues. The CDR3: CSATRGLYEQYF. CDR3 bases: TGCAGTGCTACCCGGGGGCTCTACGAGCAGTACTTC.

The sample holds a few counts of this clonotype. The rearrangement links TRBV5-1 to TRBJ2-5; D is ambiguous. From germline, CDR1 is SGHRS and CDR2 YFSETQ. The V end lost 3 bases, the J end lost 5 bases, and 14 bases lay between the germline ends. This CDR3 contains 14 residues. CDR3 sequence reads: CASSYRTARETQYF. CDR3 bases: TGCGCCAGCAGCTACCGGACGGCCCGGGAGACCCAGTACTTC.

The count of this clonotype is one. The chain uses TRBV3-1 and TRBJ1-1; unclear D gene. Trimming cost V 3 bases and J 2 bases, with 13 bases left between them. Per the germline V gene, CDR1 is LGHDT and CDR2 is YNNKEL (reference sequence). This CDR3 contains 15 residues. Written as DNA, the CDR3 is TGTGCCAGCAGCCAGGGGATTGACGGAAACACTGAAGCTTTCTTT. Encoded protein: CASSQGIDGNTEAFF.

The gene calls are TRBV9 and TRBJ1-2; 7 nucleotides align to TRBD1. The CDR3 has 17 residues. The V gene end was trimmed by 0 bases and the J gene end by 4 bases; junction bases not matched to a gene: 12. Per germline, CDR1 SGDLS and CDR2 YYNGEE. CDR3 sequence (DNA): TGTGCCAGCAGCGTAGACGGTGGGATAGGGGGCTTCTATGGCTACACCTTC. This translates into CASSVDGGIGGFYGYTF.

The chain uses TRBV28 and TRBJ1-5; a weak D match, TRBD1 (5 bases). V lost 7 bases and J 5 bases, leaving 12 bases between the germline ends. Germline assignment: CDR1 MDHEN and CDR2 SYDVKM. The CDR3 length is 13 residues. The CDR3 DNA is TGTGCCAGCAATCGGGACGTCTATCAGCCCCAGCATTTT. It is translated as CASNRDVYQPQHF.

The chain employs TRBV6-1 and TRBJ2-7; maybe TRBD1 (6 bases). The length of the CDR3 is 18 residues. V was pared by 1 base and J by 3 bases, with 22 bases between. CDR1 and CDR2 from the germline V gene are MNHNS and SASEGT. The CDR3 coding sequence is TGTGCCAGCAGTGAAGGAATTTCACAGGGTATCAGTATCTACGAGCAGTACTTC. Its protein product is CASSEGISQGISIYEQYF.

This chain uses TRBV30 with TRBJ2-3, with 9 bases identical to TRBD2. The V gene end was trimmed by 1 base and the J gene end by 2 bases; junction bases not matched to a gene: 7. CDR3 size: 16 residues. Germline V gene data show CDR1 as GTSNPN and CDR2 as SVGIG (reference sequence). The CDR3: CAWSALSGGNTDTQYF. The DNA of the CDR3 is TGTGCCTGGAGTGCCCTTAGCGGGGGCAACACAGATACGCAGTATTTT. Combining the CDR3 with reference TRBV30 and TRBJ2-3 gives the whole variable domain SQTIHQWPATLVQPVGSPLSLECTVEGTSNPNLYWYRQAAGRGLQLLFYSVGIGQISSEVPQNLSASRPQDRQFILSSKKLLLSDSGFYLCAWSALSGGNTDTQYFGPGTRLTVL.

As DNA, the CDR3 is TGCAGTGCTAGAGGTACTAGCAGAAACTACAATGAGCAGTTCTTC. Amino acid sequence: CSARGTSRNYNEQFF. The rearrangement links TRBV20-1 to TRBJ2-1; TRBD2 is a possible D gene (6 bases). This CDR3 has 15 residues. V lost 1 base to trimming and J lost 3 bases, with 13 bases between them. The V gene's germline CDR1 is DFQATT and CDR2 SNEGSKA (reference sequence).

This clonotype was counted only a few times. The rearrangement joins TRBV20-1 to TRBJ2-7, with TRBD2 identical over 11 bases. The junction had 2 bases not matched to a gene; V was cut back by 0 bases and J by 1 base. CDR1 and CDR2 from the germline V gene are DFQATT and SNEGSKA (reference sequence). The CDR3 is made up of 15 amino acids. The CDR3 is CSARDLAGGSYEQYF. DNA of the CDR3: TGCAGTGCTAGAGATTTAGCGGGAGGGTCCTACGAGCAGTACTTC.

The J gene is TRBJ2-3, the V gene TRBV5-1, with 7 positions matching TRBD2. V lost 7 bases and J lost 3; bases outside the gene matches: 11. This CDR3 spans 15 amino acids. Germline V gives CDR1 SGHRS, CDR2 YFSETQ. The chain's CDR3 is CASSWSGRGTDTQYF. The CDR3 DNA reads TGCGCCAGCTCCTGGAGTGGGAGGGGAACAGATACGCAGTATTTT. Looking up the rest from reference TRBV5-1 and TRBJ2-3 gives the full variable domain: KAGVTQTPRYLIKTRGQQVTLSCSPISGHRSVSWYQQTPGQGLQFLFEYFSETQRNKGNFPGRFSGRQFSNSRSEMNVSTLELGDSALYLCASSWSGRGTDTQYFGPGTRLTVL.

This clonotype has more than one count but fewer than ten. V usage is TRBV7-2 and J usage is TRBJ2-7; D gene uncertain. The CDR3 runs 13 residues. Trimming shortened V by 1 base and J by 4 bases, and 8 bases separated the two germline ends. CDR1 is SGHTA and CDR2 is FQGNSA in the germline V gene. CDR3 in amino acids: CASSLDQKYEQYF. As DNA, the CDR3 is TGTGCCAGCAGCTTAGATCAGAAGTACGAGCAGTACTTC.

The genes are TRBV5-1 and TRBJ1-1; 9 bases match TRBD1. Germline-derived CDR1 and CDR2 are SGHRS and YFSETQ. There are 11 residues in the CDR3. V shed 5 bases and J 7 bases; nucleotides not matched to a gene: 0. CDR3 nucleotides: TGCGCCAGCAGGGACAGGGGTGAAGCTTTCTTT. Protein sequence: CASRDRGEAFF.

In nucleotides, the CDR3 is TGCAGTGGCACCGGGACAGAAGTTAAAGCTTTCTTT. Residues: CSGTGTEVKAFF. V and J are TRBV20-1 and TRBJ1-1; 7 positions agree with TRBD1. The CDR3 has 12 amino acids. With V trimmed by 7 bases and J by 9 bases, 11 bases remained unmatched. Per germline, CDR1 DFQATT and CDR2 SNEGSKA (reference sequence).

The chain carries TRBV3-1 and TRBJ2-1; weak D call: TRBD1 (5 bases). The CDR3 runs to 13 residues. Germline V CDR1 and CDR2: LGHDT, YNNKEL (reference sequence). V gave up 0 bases and J gave up 10 bases, with 10 bases separating them. The CDR3 sequence: CASSQDQGNEQFF. The CDR3, as DNA: TGTGCCAGCAGCCAAGATCAGGGCAACGAGCAGTTCTTC.

This clonotype has only a few counts. The chain joins TRBV6-1 to TRBJ2-2; D is possibly TRBD1 (6 bases). V dropped 5 bases and J dropped 4 bases, with 8 bases sitting between them. The germline V gene encodes CDR1 MNHNS and CDR2 SASEGT. This CDR3 is 13 amino acids long. The CDR3: CASSRTVTGELFF. CDR3 bases: TGTGCCAGCAGTAGGACAGTCACCGGGGAGCTGTTTTTT.

The V gene is TRBV15, the J gene TRBJ2-4; 7 bases fit TRBD1. This CDR3 contains 16 residues. CDR1 and CDR2 (germline): LNHNV, YYDKDF (reference sequence). V dropped 4 bases and J dropped 1; count of bases not matched to a gene: 7. The CDR3 DNA reads as TGTGCCACCAGCACGTACAGGGGCCGGGCCAAAAACATTCAGTACTTC. It codes for CATSTYRGRAKNIQYF.

The rearrangement joins TRBV10-3 to TRBJ1-1; the D gene is possibly TRBD1 (6 bases). Germline V gene data show CDR1 as ENHRY and CDR2 as SYGVKD. V was clipped by 6 bases and J by 3 bases, with 8 bases between them. This CDR3 is built from 12 residues. The chain's CDR3 is CAIRGGDTEAFF. The CDR3 nucleotides read TGTGCCATCAGAGGGGGGGACACTGAAGCTTTCTTT.

The chain uses TRBV20-1 and TRBJ2-1, with TRBD2 matching 12 bases. This CDR3 comprises 16 residues. Germline V gene data show CDR1 as DFQATT and CDR2 as SNEGSKA (reference sequence). Trimming took 3 bases from V and 2 from J; bases not matched to a gene: 5. For the CDR3, the DNA is TGCAGTGCTAGCCCCCTAGCGGGAGGGCCCTACAATGAGCAGTTCTTC. This sequence encodes CSASPLAGGPYNEQFF.

The chain carries TRBV5-8 and TRBJ2-3; no reliable D call. Germline assignment: CDR1 SGHTS and CDR2 YDEGEE. Trimming removed 3 bases at V and 0 bases at J, with 5 bases between. The CDR3 sequence is 13 residues long. The CDR3 reads CASSSDSTDTQYF. CDR3 DNA: TGTGCCAGCAGCTCAGACAGCACAGATACGCAGTATTTT.

The chain employs TRBV5-6 and TRBJ1-2; D might be TRBD1 (5 bases). The length of the CDR3 is 13 residues. V was pared by 6 bases and J by 8 bases, with 17 bases between. CDR1 and CDR2 from the germline V gene are SGHDT and YYEEEE. The CDR3 here is CASIGTDVGGYTF. The CDR3 DNA reads as TGTGCCAGCATAGGGACGGACGTGGGCGGCTACACCTTC.

The sample holds one count of this clonotype. The rearrangement links TRBV15 to TRBJ2-5; 11 bases are a match to TRBD2. Germline V gives CDR1 LNHNV, CDR2 YYDKDF (reference sequence). This CDR3 has 18 residues. The trim removed 0 bases at V and 5 bases at J, leaving 11 bases unmatched. This CDR3 is CATSRDGVAGGRRETQYF. Here the CDR3 DNA reads TGTGCCACCAGCAGAGATGGGGTAGCGGGGGGGCGGAGGGAGACCCAGTACTTC. The full variable domain, its missing parts supplied by reference TRBV15 and TRBJ2-5, is DAMVIQNPRYQVTQFGKPVTLSCSQTLNHNVMYWYQQKSSQAPKLLFHYYDKDFNNEADTPDNFQSRRPNTSFCFLDIRSPGLGDTAMYLCATSRDGVAGGRRETQYFGPGTRLLVL.

The V and J genes are TRBV29-1 and TRBJ2-3; no clear D. The CDR3 runs 13 residues. Trimming took off 3 bases at V and 0 bases at J, with 7 bases between the two ends. Germline loops: CDR1 SQVTM, CDR2 ANQGSEA. CDR3 in amino acids: CSVDSESTDTQYF. The CDR3 coding sequence is TGCAGCGTTGATTCGGAAAGCACAGATACGCAGTATTTT.

V gene TRBV4-1 combines with J gene TRBJ1-6, with D tentatively TRBD1 (6 bases). V was pared by 1 base and J by 7 bases, with 14 bases between. This CDR3 is 16 amino acids long. Germline lookup yields CDR1 MGHRA and CDR2 YSYEKL. The DNA for the CDR3 is TGCGCCAGCAGCCAAGGACAGGCGGTCCCAAATTCACCCCTCCACTTT. As protein: CASSQGQAVPNSPLHF.

The rearrangement links TRBV12-3 or TRBV12-4 to TRBJ2-7; 10 bases match TRBD1. The CDR3 extends over 15 amino acids. V was pared by 6 bases and J by 1 base, with 6 bases of the junction left unmatched. The CDR3: CASSQDRGFSYEQYF. The CDR3 DNA is TGTGCCAGCAGCCAGGACAGGGGGTTTTCCTACGAGCAGTACTTC.

The chain is built from TRBV5-1 and TRBJ1-2; 7 nucleotides line up with TRBD1. CDR1 and CDR2 (germline): SGHRS, YFSETQ. The CDR3 covers 14 residues. Trimming took 3 bases from V and 4 from J; bases not matched to a gene: 6. The CDR3 loop reads CASSSPGQIYGYTF. The CDR3 coding sequence is TGCGCCAGCAGCTCACCGGGACAGATCTATGGCTACACCTTC. The full variable domain, in which reference TRBV5-1 and TRBJ1-2 provide the parts outside the CDR3, is KAGVTQTPRYLIKTRGQQVTLSCSPISGHRSVSWYQQTPGQGLQFLFEYFSETQRNKGNFPGRFSGRQFSNSRSEMNVSTLELGDSALYLCASSSPGQIYGYTFGSGTRLTVV.

The V gene is TRBV20-1, the J gene TRBJ2-5; no clear D. V was trimmed by 0 bases and J by 4 bases, leaving 6 bases between them. The CDR3 is 12 amino acids. The germline gives CDR1 DFQATT, CDR2 SNEGSKA (reference sequence). CDR3 residues: CSAREPRETQYF. CDR3 nucleotide sequence: TGCAGTGCTAGAGAGCCCCGAGAGACCCAGTACTTC.